The next 13 T cell receptor beta chains were all read from a single sample in a study of blood T cell repertoires in COVID-19 (TCRdb year 2020). Library preparation used the immunoSEQ multiplex PCR assay. TCRdb's version of the immuneACCESS table is confined to in-frame rearrangements and falls short of the full clone set. An unresolved V gene accounts for under half of the shortfall where checked; the remainder is of unknown origin. Across this sample there are a few hundred thousand clones, with around 83% seen only once. The ten largest clones represent more than 1.5% of the sample. Input material: peripheral blood. Every receptor here comes from a woman between 40 and 50 years old who had recovered from COVID-19.

The rearrangement links TRBV7-9 to TRBJ2-7, with D unresolved. CDR1 SEHNR and CDR2 FQNEAQ come from the germline V gene (reference sequence). The V gene lost 5 bases and the J gene lost 0 bases, with 8 bases spanning the gap. The length of the CDR3 is 13 residues. The CDR3 bases are TGTGCCAGCAGCCTCCCCCTCTCCTACGAGCAGTACTTC. This sequence encodes CASSLPLSYEQYF.

The chain employs TRBV9 and TRBJ1-3; no reliable D call. Germline V gene sequence: CDR1 SGDLS, CDR2 YYNGEE. The CDR3 covers 15 residues. Trimming took off 4 bases at V and 1 base at J, with 12 bases between the two ends. The CDR3 bases are TGTGCCAGCAGCCCAAAGCTGTTGTCTGGAAACACCATATATTTT. This sequence encodes CASSPKLLSGNTIYF. Full variable domain (remainder filled in from reference TRBV9 and TRBJ1-3): DSGVTQTPKHLITATGQRVTLRCSPRSGDLSVYWYQQSLDQGLQFLIQYYNGEERAKGNILERFSAQQFPDLHSELNLSSLELGDSALYFCASSPKLLSGNTIYFGEGSWLTVV.

The chain combines TRBV4-2 with TRBJ1-1; no clear D. V was clipped by 5 bases and J by 1 base, with 14 bases between them. This CDR3 has 15 residues. CDR1 is LGHNA and CDR2 is YNFKEQ in the germline V gene. The CDR3 sequence: CASSSGSGKNTEAFF. CDR3 DNA: TGTGCCAGCAGCTCCGGGTCGGGAAAGAACACTGAAGCTTTCTTT.

The chain recombines TRBV19 with TRBJ1-2; 11 positions match TRBD1. The trim removed 3 bases at V and 5 bases at J, leaving 5 bases unmatched. The CDR3 totals 15 residues. The germline V gene has CDR1 LNHDA and CDR2 SQIVND (reference sequence). The CDR3 DNA reads TGTGCCAGTAGTATCGCTGGGACAGGGGGTTATGGCTACACCTTC. This sequence encodes CASSIAGTGGYGYTF.

The chain employs TRBV15 and TRBJ2-3, with D perhaps matching TRBD1 (5 bases). Germline CDR1 LNHNV, CDR2 YYDKDF (reference sequence). Trimming removed 0 bases at V and 7 bases at J, with 8 bases between. This CDR3 region has 13 residues. The CDR3 nucleotides read TGTGCCACCAGCAGAGAAGGGGCATATACGCAGTATTTT. Amino acid sequence: CATSREGAYTQYF.

This clone was picked up many times. The chain carries TRBV6-4 and TRBJ1-6; possibly TRBD1 for D (5 bases). V was cut by 6 bases and J by 12 bases, with 18 bases left in between. The CDR3 totals 14 residues. Germline values: CDR1 MRHNA, CDR2 SNTAGT. CDR3 bases: TGTGCCAGCAGCAACGGGCCCTCAAGGGGACCCCTCCACTTT. This translates into CASSNGPSRGPLHF.

V gene TRBV6-6 combines with J gene TRBJ2-7; 11 positions match TRBD1. This CDR3 spans 19 amino acids. The trim removed 5 bases at V and 0 bases at J, leaving 15 bases unmatched. CDR1 MNHNY and CDR2 SVGAGI come from the germline V gene (reference sequence). The CDR3, as DNA: TGTGCCAGCAGTCCTTCTCGTGGACAGGGGGCCCCTAGCTCCTACGAGCAGTACTTC. This sequence encodes CASSPSRGQGAPSSYEQYF.

The genes are TRBV27 and TRBJ2-5, with D possibly matching TRBD2 (6 bases). The CDR3 loop spans 16 amino acids. V lost 2 bases and J 5 bases, leaving 18 bases between the germline ends. CDR1 is MNHEY and CDR2 is SMNVEV in the germline V gene (reference sequence). The CDR3 nucleotides read TGTGCCAGCAGTTTAGGAGGGATGTACAATTTGGAGACCCAGTACTTC. Translating it yields CASSLGGMYNLETQYF.

This chain joins TRBV2 and TRBJ1-5, with 7 bases identical to TRBD1. The CDR3 totals 14 residues. Trimming removed 4 bases from V and 2 bases from J; junction bases left unmatched: 2. Germline loops: CDR1 SNHLY, CDR2 FYNNEI. The CDR3 region has the DNA TGTGCCAGCAGTGGGGACAGCCGCAATCAGCCCCAGCATTTT. The encoded protein is CASSGDSRNQPQHF.

The gene calls are TRBV5-4 and TRBJ2-3; weak D call: TRBD1 (6 bases). The ends were cut back, 3 bases at V and 1 base at J, with 18 bases in the middle. CDR3 length equals 17 residues. The germline CDR1 and CDR2 sequences are SGHNT and YYREEE (reference sequence). CDR3 sequence reads: CASSYPRGLGGTDTQYF. CDR3 nucleotide sequence: TGTGCCAGCAGCTACCCCAGGGGCCTGGGGGGCACAGATACGCAGTATTTT.

A few counts support this clone. This chain links TRBV3-1 (or the pseudogene TRBV3-2) with TRBJ2-1, with 10 bases matching TRBD1. Germline values: CDR1 LGHDT, CDR2 YNNKEL (reference sequence). J gave up 14 bases and V 4 bases, and 8 bases lay outside the gene matches. This CDR3 comprises 13 residues. CDR3 region: CASSPGQGYQKFF. The CDR3 DNA follows: TGTGCCAGCAGCCCGGGACAGGGGTATCAAAAGTTCTTC.

In nucleotides, the CDR3 is TGTGCCAGTCTAGCGGGCCGAGGCGGGGATGAGCAGTTCTTC. Its translation: CASLAGRGGDEQFF. The gene calls are TRBV2 and TRBJ2-1; 8 bases align to TRBD2. This CDR3 comprises 14 residues. Trimming at V came to 9 bases and at J to 8 bases, leaving 12 bases not matched to a gene. The germline gives CDR1 SNHLY, CDR2 FYNNEI.

The CDR3 protein is CASSIQGDYEQYF. The DNA of the CDR3 is TGTGCCAGTAGTATCCAGGGGGACTACGAGCAGTACTTC. The chain carries TRBV19 and TRBJ2-7; 7 bases are a match to TRBD1. Per germline, CDR1 LNHDA and CDR2 SQIVND (reference sequence). The CDR3 runs to 13 residues. The V segment lost 3 bases and the J segment 3 bases; nucleotides outside the gene matches: 2.